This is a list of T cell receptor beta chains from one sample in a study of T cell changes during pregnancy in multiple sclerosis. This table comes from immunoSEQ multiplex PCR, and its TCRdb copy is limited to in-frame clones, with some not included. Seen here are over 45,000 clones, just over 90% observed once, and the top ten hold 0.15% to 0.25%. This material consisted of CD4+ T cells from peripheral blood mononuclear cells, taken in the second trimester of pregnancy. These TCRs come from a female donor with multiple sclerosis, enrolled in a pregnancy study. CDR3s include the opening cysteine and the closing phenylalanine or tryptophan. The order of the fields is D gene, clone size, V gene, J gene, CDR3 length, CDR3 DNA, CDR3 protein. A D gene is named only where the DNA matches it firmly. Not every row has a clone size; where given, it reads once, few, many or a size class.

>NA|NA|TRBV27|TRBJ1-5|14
TGTGCCAGCAGCTCCAGGGGTGGCAATCAGCCCCAGCATTTT
CASSSRGGNQPQHF
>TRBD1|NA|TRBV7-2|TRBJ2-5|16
TGTGCCAGCAGCTTAGATGCTAGGGGGCCGCCAGAGACCCAGTACTTC
CASSLDARGPPETQYF
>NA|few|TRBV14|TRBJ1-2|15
TGTGCCAGCAGCCAAGGGCAGGGTAGAAGCTATGGCTACACCTTC
CASSQGQGRSYGYTF
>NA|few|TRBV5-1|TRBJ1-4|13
TGCGCCAGCAGGCGGACAGAGAATGAAAAACTGTTTTTT
CASRRTENEKLFF
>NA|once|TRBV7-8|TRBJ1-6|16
TGTGCCAGCAGCTCCGATCCCCGGGACGGGGGGTCACCCCTCCACTTT
CASSSDPRDGGSPLHF
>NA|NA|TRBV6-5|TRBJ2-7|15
TGTGCCAGCAGTTACTCGAGACGGGTTCTGTACGAGCAGTACTTC
CASSYSRRVLYEQYF
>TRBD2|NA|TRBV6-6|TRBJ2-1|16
TGTGCCAGCAGTTACTCCGAGTTTGATGCGGCGGGGGGGCAGTTCTTC
CASSYSEFDAAGGQFF
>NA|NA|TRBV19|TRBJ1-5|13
TGTGCCAGTAGCATATCGAGGAATCAGCCCCAGCATTTT
CASSISRNQPQHF
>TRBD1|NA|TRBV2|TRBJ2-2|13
TGTGCCAGCACGTCACAGGGGGTCGGGGAGCTGTTTTTT
CASTSQGVGELFF
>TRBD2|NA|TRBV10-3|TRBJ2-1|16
TGTGCCATCAGTGACTACGGACTAGCGGGGCCCAATGAGCAGTTCTTC
CAISDYGLAGPNEQFF
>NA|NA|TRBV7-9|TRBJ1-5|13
TGTGCCAGCAGCCTCGAACAGGGAAAGCCCCAGCATTTT
CASSLEQGKPQHF
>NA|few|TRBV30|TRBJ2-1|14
TGTGCCTGGAGTGCGACCAGCGGGCACAATGAGCAGTTCTTC
CAWSATSGHNEQFF
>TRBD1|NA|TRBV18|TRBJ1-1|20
TGTGCCAGCTCAAACCCGTTCGGACCAGGGGGCTCTGTGGGGGGCACTGAAGCTTTCTTT
CASSNPFGPGGSVGGTEAFF
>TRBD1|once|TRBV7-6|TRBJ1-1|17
TGTGCCAGCAGCTTAGTTCAGGGGGGAACAATGAACACTGAAGCTTTCTTT
CASSLVQGGTMNTEAFF
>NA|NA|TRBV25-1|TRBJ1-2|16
TGTGCCAGCAGCCGTTCCGGAGGTTCGCACAACTATGGCTACACCTTC
CASSRSGGSHNYGYTF
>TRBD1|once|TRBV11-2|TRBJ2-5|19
TGTGCCAGCAGCTCTCGCCCCGGACAGGGAGATCCCTCGAGAGAGACCCAGTACTTC
CASSSRPGQGDPSRETQYF
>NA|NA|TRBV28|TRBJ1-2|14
TGTGCCAGCAGTCAGACAATACATGGCTATGGCTACACCTTC
CASSQTIHGYGYTF
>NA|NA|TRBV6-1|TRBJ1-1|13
TGTGCCAGCAAGGAGGTGAAGAACACTGAAGCTTTCTTT
CASKEVKNTEAFF
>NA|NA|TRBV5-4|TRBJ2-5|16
TGTGCCAGCAGCTTGAGGGGAGGTCCGTACCAAGAGACCCAGTACTTC
CASSLRGGPYQETQYF
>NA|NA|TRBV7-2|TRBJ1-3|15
TGTGCCAGCAGCCGGCGGGGGGCCAGGGGAAACACCATATATTTT
CASSRRGARGNTIYF
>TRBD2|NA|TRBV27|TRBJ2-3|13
TGTGCCAGCAGTACCCCGGGACTACTTACGCAGTATTTT
CASSTPGLLTQYF
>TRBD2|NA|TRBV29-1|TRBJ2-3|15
TGCAGCGTGGCTCGCGGTAGCGGGACCACAGATACGCAGTATTTT
CSVARGSGTTDTQYF
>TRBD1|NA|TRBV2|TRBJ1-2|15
TGTGCCAGCAGTGATCAACGGGACAGGGGCTGGGGCTACACCTTC
CASSDQRDRGWGYTF
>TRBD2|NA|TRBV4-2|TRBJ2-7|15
TGTGCCAGCAGCCCACCGGGACTACCATCCTACGAGCAGTACTTC
CASSPPGLPSYEQYF
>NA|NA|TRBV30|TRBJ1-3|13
TGTGCCTGGAAAGTGGGAGATGGAAACACCATATATTTT
CAWKVGDGNTIYF
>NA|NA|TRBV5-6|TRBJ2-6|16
TGTGCCAGCAGCTCCACACGGGGCTCTGGGGCCAACGTCCTGACTTTC
CASSSTRGSGANVLTF
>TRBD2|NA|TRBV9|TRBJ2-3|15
TGTGCCAGCAGAGAAGCGGGGGGGCCGTCGGATACGCAGTATTTT
CASREAGGPSDTQYF
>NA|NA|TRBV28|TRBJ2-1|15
TGTGCCAGCAGCCTTCTTCGGTTGGGCAACAATGAGCAGTTCTTC
CASSLLRLGNNEQFF
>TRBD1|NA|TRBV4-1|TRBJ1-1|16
TGCGCCAGCAGCCAAGACCCTAACAGGGGCCAGACTGAAGCTTTCTTT
CASSQDPNRGQTEAFF
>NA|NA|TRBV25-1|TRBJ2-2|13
TGTGCCAGCAGGAGGACAAGCACCGGGGAGCTGTTTTTT
CASRRTSTGELFF
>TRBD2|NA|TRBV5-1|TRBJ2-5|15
TGCGCCAGCAGCTTAGTGGGAGGGGTTCAAGAGACCCAGTACTTC
CASSLVGGVQETQYF
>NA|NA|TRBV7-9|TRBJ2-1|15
TGTGCCAGCAGCTTAAGGGGGAGCTCCTACAATGAGCAGTTCTTC
CASSLRGSSYNEQFF
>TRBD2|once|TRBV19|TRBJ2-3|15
TGTGCCAGTAGGTCACTAGCGGAGAACACAGATACGCAGTATTTT
CASRSLAENTDTQYF
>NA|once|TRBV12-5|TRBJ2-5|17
TGTGCTAGTGGTTTGTCCAGGGGGGTGGGGACACAAGAGACCCAGTACTTC
CASGLSRGVGTQETQYF
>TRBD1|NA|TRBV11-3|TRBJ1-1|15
TGTGCCAGCAGCTCCGGACAGGGGGGGGACACTGAAGCTTTCTTT
CASSSGQGGDTEAFF
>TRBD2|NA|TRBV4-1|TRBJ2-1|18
TGCGCCAGCAGCCACCTAACTCCGACTAGCGGGACCTACAATGAGCAGTTCTTC
CASSHLTPTSGTYNEQFF
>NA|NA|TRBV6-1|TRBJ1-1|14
TGTGCCAGCAGGGTTATGGGGGGTGACACTGAAGCTTTCTTT
CASRVMGGDTEAFF
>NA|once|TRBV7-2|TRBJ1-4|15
TGTGCCAGCAGCACCCAGACAGATAGGGGTGAAAAACTGTTTTTT
CASSTQTDRGEKLFF
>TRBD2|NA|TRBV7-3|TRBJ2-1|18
TGTGCCAGCAGCTTAAGGTCTAGCGGACAAATAGGCTACAATGAGCAGTTCTTC
CASSLRSSGQIGYNEQFF
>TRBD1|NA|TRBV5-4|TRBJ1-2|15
TGTGCCAGCAGCTTGGGACAGGGTGGGACTTATGGCTACACCTTC
CASSLGQGGTYGYTF
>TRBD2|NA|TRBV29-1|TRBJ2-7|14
TGCAGCGTTGGGATGACTAGCGGGAGCAACGAGCAGTACTTC
CSVGMTSGSNEQYF
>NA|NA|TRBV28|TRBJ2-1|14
TGTGCCAGCAGTTTGGCGCGGCGATACAATGAGCAGTTCTTC
CASSLARRYNEQFF
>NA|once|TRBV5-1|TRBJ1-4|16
TGCGCCAGCAGCAAGTGGGCAGTTGGAACTAATGAAAAACTGTTTTTT
CASSKWAVGTNEKLFF
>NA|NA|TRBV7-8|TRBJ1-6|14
TGTGCCAGCAGCTTAGCGCAGGGGAATTCACCCCTCCACTTT
CASSLAQGNSPLHF
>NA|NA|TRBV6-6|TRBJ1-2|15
TGTGCCAGCAGCGAACCTCCTCTAATTCTCTATGGCTACACCTTC
CASSEPPLILYGYTF
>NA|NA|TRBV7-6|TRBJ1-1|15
TGTGCCAGCAGCTTAGCGTCACAGGAGAACACTGAAGCTTTCTTT
CASSLASQENTEAFF
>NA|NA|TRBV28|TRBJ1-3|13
TGTGCCAGCAGGCGGGGATTTGGAAACACCATATATTTT
CASRRGFGNTIYF